This record concerns one T cell receptor (beta chain) sequence. The source of the sample is a study of control samples from healthy donors and cancer patients. The assay was immunoSEQ multiplex PCR, and TCRdb's table has in-frame clones only and misses some. The repertoire holds 100,000 or so clones, with around 89% as singletons. V lost 3 bases to trimming and J lost 7 bases, with 13 bases between them. This CDR3 is 14 amino acids long. Per germline, CDR1 SGHAT and CDR2 FQNNGV. The sequencing sample was made of blood. V usage is TRBV11-2 and J usage is TRBJ2-1; D may match TRBD1 or TRBD2 (5 bases each). This TCR derives from a man aged 30 to 45 in good health. The CDR3 spells CASSFLGTTNEQFF. For the CDR3, the DNA is TGTGCCAGCAGCTTTTTAGGGACCACTAATGAGCAGTTCTTC.